The 14 T cell receptor beta chains below come from one sample, sequenced in a study of chemoradiotherapy in HPV16-positive cancers. TCRdb's table, derived via immunoSEQ multiplex PCR, lists solely in-frame clones and lacks some. The sample consists of fewer than 6,000 clones, approximately 86% of them appearing once. The sequences come from tumor tissue, collected from a patient who underwent chemoradiotherapy. The receptors originated from a human donor with HPV-associated anogenital cancer.

In its sample, this clone was seen once. The chain links TRBV30 to TRBJ2-3, with TRBD2 identical over 11 bases. The CDR3 loop spans 18 amino acids. J lost 4 bases, V lost 1 base, and 13 bases had no gene match. The germline gives CDR1 GTSNPN, CDR2 SVGIG (reference sequence). The CDR3 reads CAWSDNGASGGRADTQYF. The CDR3 DNA is TGTGCCTGGAGTGACAATGGGGCTAGCGGGGGGCGGGCAGATACGCAGTATTTT.

The chain carries TRBV4-3 and TRBJ2-7; D remains unclear. Per germline, CDR1 LGHNA and CDR2 YSLEER. This CDR3 has 14 residues. With 0 bases removed from V and 7 bases from J, the gap between germline ends came to 13 bases. CDR3 amino acids: CASSQDRAASEQYF. CDR3 sequence (DNA): TGCGCCAGCAGCCAAGATCGGGCGGCCTCGGAGCAGTACTTC.

The gene calls are TRBV7-9 and TRBJ1-4, with no clear D. The V end was cut by 3 bases, the J end by 1 base, with 15 bases between. CDR1 and CDR2 from the germline V gene are SEHNR and FQNEAQ (reference sequence). The CDR3 runs 17 residues. CDR3: CASSFGSPRITNEKLFF. CDR3 nucleotide sequence: TGTGCCAGCAGCTTCGGGTCGCCCCGTATAACTAATGAAAAACTGTTTTTT.

The chain joins TRBV19 to TRBJ2-4; TRBD1 aligns across 8 bases. The length of the CDR3 is 13 residues. Germline V gene lookup returns CDR1 LNHDA and CDR2 SQIVND (reference sequence). V trimming: 5 bases; J trimming: 5 bases; junction bases outside the gene matches: 2. CDR3 DNA sequence: TGTGCCAGTAGTCAGGGGGCGGAAAACATTCAGTACTTC. It translates to CASSQGAENIQYF.

V is TRBV21-1 and J is TRBJ2-3; whether TRBD1, the table's D call, matches the DNA was not checked. TRBV21-1 is designated a pseudogene. CDR3 size: 22 residues. CDR3 in DNA: TGTGCCAGCAGTGAAGACTCGGGGACAGGGGGCCTTGGGCGGGCGGGGGAAGATACGCAGTATTTT. It codes for CASSEDSGTGGLGRAGEDTQYF.

The gene calls are TRBV6-6 and TRBJ1-1; 12 bases map to TRBD1. Trimming at V came to 6 bases and at J to 4 bases, leaving 9 bases not matched to a gene. The CDR3 has 16 residues. Per germline, CDR1 MNHNY and CDR2 SVGAGI (reference sequence). DNA of the CDR3: TGTGCCAGCAGCTCAACGGGACAGGGGGCGGGCACTGAAGCTTTCTTT. Its translation is CASSSTGQGAGTEAFF.

The rearrangement uses TRBV7-9 and TRBJ1-5; 10 bases map to TRBD1. Germline CDR1 SEHNR, CDR2 FQNEAQ (reference sequence). This CDR3 region has 15 residues. V shed 5 bases, J shed 5 bases, and the junction held 6 bases outside the gene matches. This CDR3 reads CASSQGTGAHQPQHF. The CDR3 DNA follows: TGTGCCAGCAGCCAGGGGACAGGGGCTCATCAGCCCCAGCATTTT.

This clone was observed once. The V and J genes are TRBV6-1 and TRBJ2-1; D possibly uses TRBD1 or TRBD2 (7 bases each). Germline V gene sequence: CDR1 MNHNS, CDR2 SASEGT. V lost 5 bases and J 12 bases, leaving 14 bases between the germline ends. The length of the CDR3 is 12 residues. CDR3 sequence: CASSQGGGGQFF. Here the CDR3 DNA reads TGTGCCAGCAGTCAGGGGGGGGGTGGGCAGTTCTTC.

This chain joins TRBV2 and TRBJ2-7, with D hard to call. Germline V gene data show CDR1 as SNHLY and CDR2 as FYNNEI. The germline V and J ends were trimmed by 6 bases and 2 bases, with 2 bases remaining between them. This CDR3 region has 10 residues. The CDR3 here is CASRAYEQYF. The CDR3 DNA reads as TGTGCCAGCAGGGCCTACGAGCAGTACTTC. Using reference TRBV2 and TRBJ2-7 for the parts outside the CDR3, the full variable domain is EPEVTQTPSHQVTQMGQEVILRCVPISNHLYFYWYRQILGQKVEFLVSFYNNEISEKSEIFDDQFSVERPDGSNFTLKIRSTKLEDSAMYFCASRAYEQYFGPGTRLTVT.

This clone was observed a few times. The chain recombines TRBV6-6 with TRBJ2-7; D unclear. CDR3 size: 13 residues. Trimming removed 6 bases from V and 0 bases from J, with 9 bases in between. Germline V gives CDR1 MNHNY, CDR2 SVGAGI (reference sequence). In DNA form, the CDR3 reads TGTGCCAGCAGCGCAGTTCCCTCCTACGAGCAGTACTTC. It is translated as CASSAVPSYEQYF.

The chain joins TRBV6-5 to TRBJ1-2; tentative D call: TRBD1 (5 bases). The CDR3 contains 13 residues. Germline V gene data show CDR1 as MNHEY and CDR2 as SVGAGI. The germline V and J ends were trimmed by 4 bases and 7 bases, with 13 bases remaining between them. The CDR3 reads CASSFLGGSGYTF. The CDR3 nucleotides are TGTGCCAGCAGTTTCCTCGGGGGGTCTGGCTACACCTTC.

The chain uses TRBV5-1 and TRBJ2-7; 7 bases agree with TRBD1. Trimming at V came to 0 bases and at J to 5 bases, leaving 8 bases not matched to a gene. Germline V gives CDR1 SGHRS, CDR2 YFSETQ. This CDR3 region has 15 residues. This chain's CDR3 is CASSLARTGRDEQYF. DNA of the CDR3: TGCGCCAGCAGCTTGGCCAGGACAGGTCGGGACGAGCAGTACTTC. The full variable domain, in which reference TRBV5-1 and TRBJ2-7 provide the parts outside the CDR3, is KAGVTQTPRYLIKTRGQQVTLSCSPISGHRSVSWYQQTPGQGLQFLFEYFSETQRNKGNFPGRFSGRQFSNSRSEMNVSTLELGDSALYLCASSLARTGRDEQYFGPGTRLTVT.

Here the CDR3 DNA reads TGTGCCAGCAGCCTTATAAACGGGAGAGGAGAGACCCAGTACTTC. Its protein is CASSLINGRGETQYF. This chain uses TRBV7-6 with TRBJ2-5; possible D gene TRBD2, 6 bases. CDR1 SGHVS and CDR2 FNYEAQ come from the germline V gene. This CDR3 has 15 residues. Trimming pared 5 bases from V and 4 bases from J, leaving 17 bases between.

The chain links TRBV30 to TRBJ2-1; 11 bases line up with TRBD2. From germline, CDR1 is GTSNPN and CDR2 SVGIG (reference sequence). V shed 5 bases, J shed 1 base, and the junction held 7 bases outside the gene matches. CDR3 length: 16 residues. CDR3: CAWVGSSGRSYNEQFF. In DNA form, the CDR3 reads TGTGCCTGGGTAGGGTCTAGCGGGAGGTCCTACAATGAGCAGTTCTTC.